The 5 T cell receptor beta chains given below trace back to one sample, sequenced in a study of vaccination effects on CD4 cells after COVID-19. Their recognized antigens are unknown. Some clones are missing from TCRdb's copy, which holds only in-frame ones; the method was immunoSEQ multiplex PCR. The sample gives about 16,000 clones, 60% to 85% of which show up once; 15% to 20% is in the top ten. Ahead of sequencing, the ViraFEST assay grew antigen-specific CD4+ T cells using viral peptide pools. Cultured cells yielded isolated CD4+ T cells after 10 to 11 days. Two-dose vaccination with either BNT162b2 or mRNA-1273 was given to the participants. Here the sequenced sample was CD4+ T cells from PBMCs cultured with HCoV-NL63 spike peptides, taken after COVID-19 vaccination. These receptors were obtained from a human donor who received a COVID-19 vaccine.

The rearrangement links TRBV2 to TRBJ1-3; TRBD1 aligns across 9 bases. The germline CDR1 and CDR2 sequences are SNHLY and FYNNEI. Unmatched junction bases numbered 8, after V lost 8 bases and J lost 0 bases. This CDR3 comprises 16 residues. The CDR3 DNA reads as TGTGCCAGCTCGGGACAGGGAAACCTCTCTGGAAACACCATATATTTT. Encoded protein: CASSGQGNLSGNTIYF. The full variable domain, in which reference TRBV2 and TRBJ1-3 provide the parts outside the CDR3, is EPEVTQTPSHQVTQMGQEVILRCVPISNHLYFYWYRQILGQKVEFLVSFYNNEISEKSEIFDDQFSVERPDGSNFTLKIRSTKLEDSAMYFCASSGQGNLSGNTIYFGEGSWLTVV.

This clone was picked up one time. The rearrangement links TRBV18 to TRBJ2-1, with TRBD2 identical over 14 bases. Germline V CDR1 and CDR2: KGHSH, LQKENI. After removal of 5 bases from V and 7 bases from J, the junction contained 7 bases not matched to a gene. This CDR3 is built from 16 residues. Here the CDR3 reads CASSSGTSGRRNEQFF. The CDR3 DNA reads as TGTGCCAGCTCATCGGGGACTAGCGGGAGACGGAATGAGCAGTTCTTC.

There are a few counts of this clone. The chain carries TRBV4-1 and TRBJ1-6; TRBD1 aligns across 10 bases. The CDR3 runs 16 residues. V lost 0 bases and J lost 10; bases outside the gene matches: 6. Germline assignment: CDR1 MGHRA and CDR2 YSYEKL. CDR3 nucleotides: TGCGCCAGCAGCCAAGATGGGGGACAGGGGAAGTCACCCCTCCACTTT. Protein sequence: CASSQDGGQGKSPLHF.

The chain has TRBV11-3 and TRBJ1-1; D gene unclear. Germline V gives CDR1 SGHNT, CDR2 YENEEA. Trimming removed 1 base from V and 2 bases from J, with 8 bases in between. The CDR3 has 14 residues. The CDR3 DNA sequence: TGTGCCAGCAGCTTAGGTGCGGGAAACACTGAAGCTTTCTTT. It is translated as CASSLGAGNTEAFF.

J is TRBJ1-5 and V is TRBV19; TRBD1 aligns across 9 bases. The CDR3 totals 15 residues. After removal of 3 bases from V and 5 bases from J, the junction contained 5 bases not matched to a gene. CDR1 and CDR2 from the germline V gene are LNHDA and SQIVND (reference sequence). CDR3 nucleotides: TGTGCCAGTAGTATCGAGGACAGGGGTTATCAGCCCCAGCATTTT. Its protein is CASSIEDRGYQPQHF.